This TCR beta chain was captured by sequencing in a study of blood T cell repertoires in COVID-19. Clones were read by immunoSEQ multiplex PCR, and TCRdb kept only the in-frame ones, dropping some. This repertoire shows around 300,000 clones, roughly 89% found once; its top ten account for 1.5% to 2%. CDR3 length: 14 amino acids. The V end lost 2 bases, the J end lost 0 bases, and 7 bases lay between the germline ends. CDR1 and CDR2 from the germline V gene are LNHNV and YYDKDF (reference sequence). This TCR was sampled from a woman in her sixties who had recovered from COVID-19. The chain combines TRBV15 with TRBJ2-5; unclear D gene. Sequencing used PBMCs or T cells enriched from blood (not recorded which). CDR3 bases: TGTGCCACCAGCAGACCAGTGTACCAAGAGACCCAGTACTTC. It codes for CATSRPVYQETQYF.